The TCR beta chain under discussion was sequenced for a study of T cells in Graves' hyperthyroidism and ophthalmopathy. Study-level findings and limits: For ophthalmopathy, model prediction preceded onset by a median approximately 6 months.

This CDR3 region has 15 residues. Germline assignment: CDR1 SGHTA and CDR2 FQGNSA. Thyroid ultrasound, orbital computed tomography, clinical symptoms, and serum thyroxine and TRAb underpinned diagnoses. A note on this clonotype: What it binds is unknown.

Amplification targeted TCR beta CDR3 regions from RNA transcripts. Using the HTBI primer set, a first-round RT-PCR was run on the TCR CDR3. Via MiXCR, TCRdb re-called the multiplex PCR reads, giving one row per CDR3 protein. The repertoire holds 500,000 to 750,000 distinct CDR3 sequences, with just over 45% as singletons. The sample consisted of peripheral blood or thyroid tissue (not recorded which). V is TRBV7-2 and J is TRBJ2-5, with 7 bases lining up with TRBD1. The J call may be faulty, since TRBJ2-1 better matches the DNA end. This sequence was found in a woman between 18 and 30 years old with Graves' hyperthyroidism. CDR3: CASSLWTGAYNEQFF. DNA for the CDR3: TGTGCCAGCAGCCTCTGGACAGGTGCCTACAATGAGCAGTTCTTC.